This TCR beta chain was found in a study of PD-L1 blockade in urothelial cancer. Study background: Patients' histories included 0 to 3 prior chemotherapy regimens.

The germline V gene encodes CDR1 SNHLY and CDR2 FYNNEI. CDR3 size: 11 residues. V dropped 6 bases and J dropped 9 bases, with 8 bases sitting between them. Documented time point: peripheral blood 6 weeks after treatment start. Individual patients had between 1 and 8 samples, taken pretreatment and on-treatment. The method was immunoSEQ multiplex PCR; TCRdb's version includes in-frame clones alone and lacks a portion of them. The sample includes roughly 32,000 clones, about nine tenths of them seen just once. The sequence derives from an older man with urothelial cancer. The sample consisted of PBMCs, taken around atezolizumab (anti-PD-L1) treatment. The chain joins TRBV2 to TRBJ2-2; no firm D call. CDR3 DNA sequence: TGTGCCAGCAGAAGAAGCCGGGAGCTGTTTTTT. This translates into CASRRSRELFF. Based on the CDR3 plus reference TRBV2 and TRBJ2-2, the full variable domain is EPEVTQTPSHQVTQMGQEVILRCVPISNHLYFYWYRQILGQKVEFLVSFYNNEISEKSEIFDDQFSVERPDGSNFTLKIRSTKLEDSAMYFCASRRSRELFFGEGSRLTVL.